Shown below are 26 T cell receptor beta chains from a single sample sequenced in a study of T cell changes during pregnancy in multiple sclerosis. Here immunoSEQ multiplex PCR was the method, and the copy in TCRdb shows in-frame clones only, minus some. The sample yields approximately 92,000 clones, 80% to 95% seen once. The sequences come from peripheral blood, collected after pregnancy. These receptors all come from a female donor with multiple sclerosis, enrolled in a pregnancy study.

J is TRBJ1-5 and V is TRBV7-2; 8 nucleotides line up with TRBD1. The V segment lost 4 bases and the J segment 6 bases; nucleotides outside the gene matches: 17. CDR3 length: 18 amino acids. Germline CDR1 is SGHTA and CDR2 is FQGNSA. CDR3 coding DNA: TGTGCCAGCAGCTCCCCGTTCGGCAAGACAGGGGACCGTCAGCCCCAGCATTTT. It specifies CASSSPFGKTGDRQPQHF. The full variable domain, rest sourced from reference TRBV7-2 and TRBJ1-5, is GAGVSQSPSNKVTEKGKDVELRCDPISGHTALYWYRQSLGQGLEFLIYFQGNSAPDKSGLPSDRFSAERTGGSVSTLTIQRTQQEDSAVYLCASSSPFGKTGDRQPQHFGDGTRLSIL.

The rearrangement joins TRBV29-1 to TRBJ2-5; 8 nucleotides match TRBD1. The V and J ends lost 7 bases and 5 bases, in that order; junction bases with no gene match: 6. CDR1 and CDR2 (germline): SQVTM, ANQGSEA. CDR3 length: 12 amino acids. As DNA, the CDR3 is TGCAGCGCCTCCAGGGGGCAGGAGACCCAGTACTTC. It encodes CSASRGQETQYF.

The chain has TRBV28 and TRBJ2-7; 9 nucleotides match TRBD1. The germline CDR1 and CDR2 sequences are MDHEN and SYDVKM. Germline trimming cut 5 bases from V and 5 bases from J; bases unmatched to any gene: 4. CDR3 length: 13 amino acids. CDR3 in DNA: TGTGCCAGCAGTCTGGGACAGGGCCACGAGCAGTACTTC. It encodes CASSLGQGHEQYF.

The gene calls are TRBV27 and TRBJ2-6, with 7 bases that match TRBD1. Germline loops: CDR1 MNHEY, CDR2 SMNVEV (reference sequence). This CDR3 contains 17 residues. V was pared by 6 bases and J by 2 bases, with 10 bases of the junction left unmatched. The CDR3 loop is CASSSPPDRAGANVLTF. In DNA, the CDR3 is TGTGCCAGCAGCTCTCCCCCCGACAGGGCTGGGGCCAACGTCCTGACTTTC.

CDR3 nucleotide sequence: TGTGCCAGCTCTTGGGGCAGGCAGGGGGATGAGCAGTTCTTC. Translated: CASSWGRQGDEQFF. The gene calls are TRBV18 and TRBJ2-1, with 7 bases matching TRBD1. The germline gives CDR1 KGHSH, CDR2 LQKENI. J gave up 8 bases and V 6 bases, and 10 bases lay outside the gene matches. CDR3 size: 14 residues. Full variable domain (remainder filled in from reference TRBV18 and TRBJ2-1): NAGVMQNPRHLVRRRGQEARLRCSPMKGHSHVYWYRQLPEEGLKFMVYLQKENIIDESGMPKERFSAEFPKEGPSILRIQQVVRGDSAAYFCASSWGRQGDEQFFGPGTRLTVL.

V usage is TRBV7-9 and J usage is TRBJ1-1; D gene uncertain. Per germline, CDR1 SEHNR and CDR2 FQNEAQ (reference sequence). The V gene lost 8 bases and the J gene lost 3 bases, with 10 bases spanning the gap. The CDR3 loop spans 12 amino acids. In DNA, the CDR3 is TGTGCCAGCCTAACCGGTGACACTGAAGCTTTCTTT. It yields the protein CASLTGDTEAFF.

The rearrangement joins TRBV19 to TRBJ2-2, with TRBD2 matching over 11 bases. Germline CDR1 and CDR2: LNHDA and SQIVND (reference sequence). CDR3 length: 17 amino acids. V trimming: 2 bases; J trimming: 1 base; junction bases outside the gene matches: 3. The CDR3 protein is CASSISGTSGNTGELFF. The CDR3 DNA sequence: TGTGCCAGTAGTATATCCGGGACTAGCGGGAACACCGGGGAGCTGTTTTTT.

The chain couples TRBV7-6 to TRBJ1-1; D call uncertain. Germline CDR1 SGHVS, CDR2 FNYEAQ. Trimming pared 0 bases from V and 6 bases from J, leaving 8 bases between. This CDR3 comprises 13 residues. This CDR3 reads CASSLAEGSEAFF. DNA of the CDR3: TGTGCCAGCAGCTTAGCGGAGGGATCTGAAGCTTTCTTT.

CDR3: CASSLVQGSGTEAFF. The CDR3 coding sequence is TGCGCCAGCAGCTTGGTGCAGGGAAGTGGCACTGAAGCTTTCTTT. The chain has TRBV5-1 and TRBJ1-1, with D perhaps matching TRBD1 (5 bases). In germline, CDR1 is SGHRS, CDR2 YFSETQ. The CDR3 covers 15 residues. Trimming took 0 bases from V and 4 from J, leaving 13 bases between them.

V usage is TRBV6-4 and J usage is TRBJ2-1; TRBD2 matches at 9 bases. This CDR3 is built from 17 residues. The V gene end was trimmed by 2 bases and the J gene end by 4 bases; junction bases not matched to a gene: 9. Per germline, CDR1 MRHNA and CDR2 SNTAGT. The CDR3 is CASSDLLAGFPYNEQFF. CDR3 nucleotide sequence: TGTGCCAGCAGTGACCTCCTAGCGGGGTTCCCATACAATGAGCAGTTCTTC.

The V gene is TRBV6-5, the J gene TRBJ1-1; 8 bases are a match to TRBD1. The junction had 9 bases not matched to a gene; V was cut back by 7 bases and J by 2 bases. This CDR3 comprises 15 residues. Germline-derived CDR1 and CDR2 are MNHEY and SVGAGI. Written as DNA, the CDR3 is TGTGCCAGCAATCCTTCCGGGACAGGAAACACTGAAGCTTTCTTT. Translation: CASNPSGTGNTEAFF.

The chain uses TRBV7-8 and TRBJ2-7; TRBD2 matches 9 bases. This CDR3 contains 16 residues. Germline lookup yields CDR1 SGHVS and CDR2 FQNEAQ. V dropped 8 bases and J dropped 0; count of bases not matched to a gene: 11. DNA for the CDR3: TGTGCCAGCTGGAGCGGGAGGAGCAGAAGCTCCTACGAGCAGTACTTC. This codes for CASWSGRSRSSYEQYF. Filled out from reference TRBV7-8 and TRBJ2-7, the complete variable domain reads GAGVSQSPRYKVAKRGQDVALRCDPISGHVSLFWYQQALGQGPEFLTYFQNEAQLDKSGLPSDRFFAERPEGSVSTLKIQRTQQEDSAVYLCASWSGRSRSSYEQYFGPGTRLTVT.

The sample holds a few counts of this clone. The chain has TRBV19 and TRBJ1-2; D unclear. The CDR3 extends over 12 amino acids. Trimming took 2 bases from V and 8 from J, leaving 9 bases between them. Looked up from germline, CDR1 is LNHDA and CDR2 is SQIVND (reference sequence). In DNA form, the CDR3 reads TGTGCCAGTAGTATAAGAGAGGAGGGCTACACCTTC. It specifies CASSIREEGYTF.

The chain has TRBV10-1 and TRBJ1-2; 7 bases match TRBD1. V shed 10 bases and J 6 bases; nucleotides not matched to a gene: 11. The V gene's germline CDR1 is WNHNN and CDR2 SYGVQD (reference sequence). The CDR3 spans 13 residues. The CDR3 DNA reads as TGCGCCAATTTTGTGGACAGGTTGCATGGCTACACCTTC. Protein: CANFVDRLHGYTF.

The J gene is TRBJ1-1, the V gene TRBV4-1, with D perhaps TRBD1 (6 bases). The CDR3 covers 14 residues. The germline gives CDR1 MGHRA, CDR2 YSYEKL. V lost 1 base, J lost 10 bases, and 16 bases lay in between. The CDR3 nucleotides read TGCGCCAGCAGCCAAGTATTCGGGGGGCTAGGAGCTTTCTTT. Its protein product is CASSQVFGGLGAFF.

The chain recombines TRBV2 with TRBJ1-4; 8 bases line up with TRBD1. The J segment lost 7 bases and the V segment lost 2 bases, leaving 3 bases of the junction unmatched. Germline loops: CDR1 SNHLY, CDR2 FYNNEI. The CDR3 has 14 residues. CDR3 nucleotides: TGTGCCAGCAGTGAAAGACAGGGGACTGAAAAACTGTTTTTT. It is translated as CASSERQGTEKLFF.

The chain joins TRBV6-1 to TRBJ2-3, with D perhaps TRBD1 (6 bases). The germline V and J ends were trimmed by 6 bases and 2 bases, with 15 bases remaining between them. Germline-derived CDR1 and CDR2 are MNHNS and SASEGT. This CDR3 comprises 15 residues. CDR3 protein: CASSDGTLFTDTQYF. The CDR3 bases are TGTGCCAGCAGCGACGGGACACTTTTCACAGATACGCAGTATTTT.

The CDR3 nucleotides are TGTGCCAGCAGCTTGGATCGCTTTAGCTATGGCTACACCTTC. Protein: CASSLDRFSYGYTF. The rearrangement uses TRBV5-4 and TRBJ1-2, with D uncertain. The germline V gene encodes CDR1 SGHNT and CDR2 YYREEE (reference sequence). The CDR3 runs 14 residues. The germline V and J ends were trimmed by 0 bases and 4 bases, with 10 bases remaining between them.

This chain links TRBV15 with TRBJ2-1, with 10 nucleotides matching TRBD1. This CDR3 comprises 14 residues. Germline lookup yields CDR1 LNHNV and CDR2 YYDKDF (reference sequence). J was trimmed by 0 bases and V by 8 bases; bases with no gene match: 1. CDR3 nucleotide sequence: TGTGCCACCTGGACAGGGGGCTCCTACAATGAGCAGTTCTTC. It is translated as CATWTGGSYNEQFF.

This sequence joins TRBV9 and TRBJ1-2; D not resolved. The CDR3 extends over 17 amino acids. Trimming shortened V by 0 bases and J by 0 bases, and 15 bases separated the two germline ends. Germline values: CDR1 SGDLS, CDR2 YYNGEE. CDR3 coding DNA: TGTGCCAGCAGCGTAGATTACGGGAGTATCTCTAACTATGGCTACACCTTC. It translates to CASSVDYGSISNYGYTF.

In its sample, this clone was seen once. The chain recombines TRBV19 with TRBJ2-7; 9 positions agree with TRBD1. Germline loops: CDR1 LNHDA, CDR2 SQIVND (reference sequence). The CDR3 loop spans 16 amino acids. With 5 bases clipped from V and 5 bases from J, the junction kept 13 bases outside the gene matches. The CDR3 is CASSPNSPGQGDEQYF. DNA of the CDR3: TGTGCCAGTAGTCCAAACAGTCCGGGACAGGGTGACGAGCAGTACTTC.

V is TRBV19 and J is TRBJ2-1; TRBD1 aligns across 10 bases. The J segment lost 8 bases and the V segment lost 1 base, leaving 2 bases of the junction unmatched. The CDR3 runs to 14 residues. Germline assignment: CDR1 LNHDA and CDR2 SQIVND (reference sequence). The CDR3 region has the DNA TGTGCCAGTAGTATAGGACAGGGGGCCTATGAGCAGTTCTTC. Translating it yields CASSIGQGAYEQFF.

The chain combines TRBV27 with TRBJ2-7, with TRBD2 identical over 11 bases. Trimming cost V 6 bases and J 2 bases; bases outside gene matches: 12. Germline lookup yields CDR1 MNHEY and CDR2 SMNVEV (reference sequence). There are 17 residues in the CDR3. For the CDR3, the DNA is TGTGCCAGCAGAGGGACTAGCGGACGTTTTTCAGCCTACGAGCAGTACTTC. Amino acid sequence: CASRGTSGRFSAYEQYF.

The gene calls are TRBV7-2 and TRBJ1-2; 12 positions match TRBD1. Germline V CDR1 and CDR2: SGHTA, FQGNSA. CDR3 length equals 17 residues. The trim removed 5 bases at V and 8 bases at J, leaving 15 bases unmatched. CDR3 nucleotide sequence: TGTGCCAGCAGCCCTAGTACCGGGGGACAGGGGGCAAAAGGCTACACCTTC. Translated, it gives CASSPSTGGQGAKGYTF.

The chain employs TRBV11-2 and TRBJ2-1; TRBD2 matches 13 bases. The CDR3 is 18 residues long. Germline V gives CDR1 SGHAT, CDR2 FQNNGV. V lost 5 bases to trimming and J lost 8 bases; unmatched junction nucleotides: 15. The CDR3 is CASSPREILAGGPHEQFF. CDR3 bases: TGTGCCAGCAGCCCGCGGGAAATACTAGCGGGAGGGCCGCATGAGCAGTTCTTC.

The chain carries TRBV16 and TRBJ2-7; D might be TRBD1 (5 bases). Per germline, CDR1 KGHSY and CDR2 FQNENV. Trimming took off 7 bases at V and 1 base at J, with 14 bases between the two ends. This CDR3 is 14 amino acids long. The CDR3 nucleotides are TGTGCCAGCAACCTACGCCAGGGATCCTACGAGCAGTACTTC. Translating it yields CASNLRQGSYEQYF.